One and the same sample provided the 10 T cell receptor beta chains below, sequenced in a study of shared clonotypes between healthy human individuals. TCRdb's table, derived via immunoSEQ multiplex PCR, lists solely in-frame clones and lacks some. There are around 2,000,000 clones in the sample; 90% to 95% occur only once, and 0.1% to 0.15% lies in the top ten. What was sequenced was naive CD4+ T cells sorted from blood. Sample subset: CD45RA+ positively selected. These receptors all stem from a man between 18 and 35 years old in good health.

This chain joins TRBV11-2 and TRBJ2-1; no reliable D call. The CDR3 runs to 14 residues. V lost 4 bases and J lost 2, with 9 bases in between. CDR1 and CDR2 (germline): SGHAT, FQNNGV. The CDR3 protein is CASSSLGTYNEQFF. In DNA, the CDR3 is TGTGCCAGCAGCTCTCTAGGGACCTACAATGAGCAGTTCTTC. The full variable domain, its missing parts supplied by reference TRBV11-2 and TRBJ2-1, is EAGVAQSPRYKIIEKRQSVAFWCNPISGHATLYWYQQILGQGPKLLIQFQNNGVVDDSQLPKDRFSAERLKGVDSTLKIQPAKLEDSAVYLCASSSLGTYNEQFFGPGTRLTVL.

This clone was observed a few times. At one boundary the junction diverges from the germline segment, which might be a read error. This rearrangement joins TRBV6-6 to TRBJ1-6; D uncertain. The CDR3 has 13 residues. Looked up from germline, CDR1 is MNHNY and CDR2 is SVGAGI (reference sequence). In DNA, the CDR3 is TGTGCCAGCAGGTACTTGACCAATTCACCCCTCCACTTT. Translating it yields CASRYLTNSPLHF.

The chain's CDR3 is CTSSQERLAGTNEQFF. The DNA for the CDR3 is TGCACCAGCAGCCAAGAGAGACTAGCGGGTACCAATGAGCAGTTCTTC. The rearrangement uses TRBV1 and TRBJ2-1; the table calls TRBD2, which could not be checked here. TRBV1 is classified as a pseudogene. The CDR3 runs 16 residues.

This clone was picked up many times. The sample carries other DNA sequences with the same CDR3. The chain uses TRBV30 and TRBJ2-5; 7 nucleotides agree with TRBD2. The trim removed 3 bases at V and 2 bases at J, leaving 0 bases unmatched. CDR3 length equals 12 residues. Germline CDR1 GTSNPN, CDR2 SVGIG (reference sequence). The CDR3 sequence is CAWSGGQETQYF. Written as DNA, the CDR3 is TGTGCCTGGAGCGGGGGGCAAGAGACCCAGTACTTC.

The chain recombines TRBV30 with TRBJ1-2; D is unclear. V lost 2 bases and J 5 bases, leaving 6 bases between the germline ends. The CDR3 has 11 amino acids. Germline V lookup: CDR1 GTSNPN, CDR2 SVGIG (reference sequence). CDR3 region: CAWSNGYGYTF. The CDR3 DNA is TGTGCCTGGAGTAACGGGTATGGCTACACCTTC. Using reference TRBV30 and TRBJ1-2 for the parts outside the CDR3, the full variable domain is SQTIHQWPATLVQPVGSPLSLECTVEGTSNPNLYWYRQAAGRGLQLLFYSVGIGQISSEVPQNLSASRPQDRQFILSSKKLLLSDSGFYLCAWSNGYGYTFGSGTRLTVV.

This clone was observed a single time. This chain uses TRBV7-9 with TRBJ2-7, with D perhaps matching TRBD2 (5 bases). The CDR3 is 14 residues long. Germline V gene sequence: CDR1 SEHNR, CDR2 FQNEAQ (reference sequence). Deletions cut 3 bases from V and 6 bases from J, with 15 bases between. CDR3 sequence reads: CASSFPHTRGEQYF. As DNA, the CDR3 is TGTGCCAGCAGCTTCCCCCACACCCGGGGCGAGCAGTACTTC.

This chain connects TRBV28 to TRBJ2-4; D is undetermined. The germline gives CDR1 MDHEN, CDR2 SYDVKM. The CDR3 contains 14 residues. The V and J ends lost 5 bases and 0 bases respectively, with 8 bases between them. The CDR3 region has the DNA TGTGCCAGCAGTGGGGATCTAGCCAAAAACATTCAGTACTTC. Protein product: CASSGDLAKNIQYF.

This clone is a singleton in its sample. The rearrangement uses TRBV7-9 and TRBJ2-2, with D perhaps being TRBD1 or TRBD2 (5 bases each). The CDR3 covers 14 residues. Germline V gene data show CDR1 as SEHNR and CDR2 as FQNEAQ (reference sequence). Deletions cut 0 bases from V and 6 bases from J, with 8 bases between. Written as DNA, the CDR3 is TGTGCCAGCAGCTTAGCAGGGACCTCCGGGGAGCTGTTTTTT. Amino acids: CASSLAGTSGELFF. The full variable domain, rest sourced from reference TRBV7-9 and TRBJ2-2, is DTGVSQNPRHKITKRGQNVTFRCDPISEHNRLYWYRQTLGQGPEFLTYFQNEAQLEKSRLLSDRFSAERPKGSFSTLEIQRTEQGDSAMYLCASSLAGTSGELFFGEGSRLTVL.

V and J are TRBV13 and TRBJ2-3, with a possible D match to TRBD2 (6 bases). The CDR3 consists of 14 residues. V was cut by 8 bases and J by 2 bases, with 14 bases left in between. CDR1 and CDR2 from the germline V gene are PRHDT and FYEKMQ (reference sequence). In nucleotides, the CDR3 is TGTGCCAGCTTAGGGGACTGGCACACAGATACGCAGTATTTT. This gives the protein CASLGDWHTDTQYF. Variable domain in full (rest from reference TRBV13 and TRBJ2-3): AAGVIQSPRHLIKEKRETATLKCYPIPRHDTVYWYQQGPGQDPQFLISFYEKMQSDKGSIPDRFSAQQFSDYHSELNMSSLELGDSALYFCASLGDWHTDTQYFGPGTRLTVL.

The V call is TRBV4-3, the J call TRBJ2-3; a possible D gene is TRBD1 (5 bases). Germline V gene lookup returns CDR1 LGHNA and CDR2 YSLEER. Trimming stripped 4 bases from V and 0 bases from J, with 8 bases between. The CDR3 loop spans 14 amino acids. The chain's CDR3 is CASSRGGSTDTQYF. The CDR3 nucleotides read TGCGCCAGCAGCCGGGGCGGTAGCACAGATACGCAGTATTTT.